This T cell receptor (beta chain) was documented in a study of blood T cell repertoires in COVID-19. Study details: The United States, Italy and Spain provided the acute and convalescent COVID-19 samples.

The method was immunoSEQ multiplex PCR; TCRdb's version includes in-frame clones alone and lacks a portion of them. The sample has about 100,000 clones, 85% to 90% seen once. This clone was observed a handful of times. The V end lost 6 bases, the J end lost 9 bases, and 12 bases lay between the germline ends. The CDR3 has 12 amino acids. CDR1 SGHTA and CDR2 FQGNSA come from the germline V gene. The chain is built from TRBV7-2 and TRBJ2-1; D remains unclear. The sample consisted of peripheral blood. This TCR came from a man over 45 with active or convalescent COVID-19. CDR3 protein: CASRPLVGEQFF. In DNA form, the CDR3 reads TGTGCCAGCAGGCCCCTAGTTGGTGAGCAGTTCTTC.